This T cell receptor (beta chain) was captured in a study of cytomegalovirus exposure and HLA in healthy donors. The V gene lost 2 bases and the J gene lost 7 bases, with 18 bases spanning the gap. This CDR3 contains 16 residues. Germline values: CDR1 LGHNA, CDR2 YSLEER. Sequencing was performed with immunoSEQ multiplex PCR; in TCRdb, only in-frame clones are kept and a portion is missing. This sample has over 250,000 clones, with roughly nine tenths found just once. The chain has TRBV4-3 and TRBJ2-1, with D unresolved. This sequence originates from a woman aged 25 to 39 in good health and CMV-seropositive. The sequencing input was PBMCs. CDR3 sequence reads: CASSQIGPAVGNEQFF. The CDR3 coding sequence is TGCGCCAGCAGCCAAATTGGCCCCGCGGTCGGGAATGAGCAGTTCTTC.